These 15 T cell receptor beta chains came from one sample sequenced in a study of blood T cell repertoires in COVID-19. The repertoire was sequenced with immunoSEQ multiplex PCR; TCRdb's copy has only in-frame clones and lacks some. Among about 110,000 clones listed, about 80% were seen once. Sequencing was done on a sample of peripheral blood. These receptors came from a woman of 80 years or more with active or convalescent COVID-19.

The chain uses TRBV23-1 and TRBJ2-3, with D uncertain. TRBV23-1 is marked as an open reading frame, function uncertain. The length of the CDR3 is 13 residues. Deletions cut 1 base from V and 3 bases from J, with 5 bases between. CDR3 nucleotides: TGCGCCAGCAGTCAATTGTCAACAGATACGCAGTATTTT. Amino acid sequence: CASSQLSTDTQYF.

The chain carries TRBV5-4 and TRBJ2-7, with a possible D match to TRBD2 (5 bases). Germline V gene sequence: CDR1 SGHNT, CDR2 YYREEE (reference sequence). Trimming removed 1 base at V and 0 bases at J, with 11 bases between. This CDR3 spans 15 amino acids. As DNA, the CDR3 is TGTGCCAGCAGCTTGATGCCGGGGAGCTCCTACGAGCAGTACTTC. As protein: CASSLMPGSSYEQYF.

V gene TRBV7-3 combines with J gene TRBJ1-2; TRBD1 matches at 7 bases. CDR3 size: 15 residues. The V and J ends lost 4 bases and 2 bases, in that order; junction bases with no gene match: 7. Looked up from germline, CDR1 is SGHTA and CDR2 is FQGTGA. CDR3 loop: CASSWIGGANYGYTF. DNA of the CDR3: TGTGCCAGCAGCTGGATAGGGGGCGCCAACTATGGCTACACCTTC.

The V gene is TRBV28, the J gene TRBJ2-2; 8 nucleotides line up with TRBD1. The CDR3 has 14 amino acids. The germline gives CDR1 MDHEN, CDR2 SYDVKM. With 5 bases clipped from V and 7 bases from J, the junction kept 6 bases outside the gene matches. CDR3 region: CASSTTGDSGELFF. The DNA of the CDR3 is TGTGCCAGCAGTACGACAGGGGACAGCGGGGAGCTGTTTTTT.

The rearrangement joins TRBV7-3 to TRBJ2-2; D is possibly TRBD2 (6 bases). The CDR3 runs 15 residues. Trimming shortened V by 5 bases and J by 3 bases, and 13 bases separated the two germline ends. Looked up from germline, CDR1 is SGHTA and CDR2 is FQGTGA. The CDR3 region has the DNA TGTGCCAGCAGCAAAAGGGACTCCCACACCGGGGAGCTGTTTTTT. Its translation is CASSKRDSHTGELFF.

The gene calls are TRBV5-4 and TRBJ2-7; 9 bases are shared with TRBD2. The length of the CDR3 is 16 residues. Germline CDR1 is SGHNT and CDR2 is YYREEE (reference sequence). The junction had 6 bases not matched to a gene; V was cut back by 1 base and J by 1 base. CDR3 loop: CASSLKAGGRSYEQYF. The CDR3 nucleotides read TGTGCCAGCAGCTTGAAGGCGGGAGGGAGGTCCTACGAGCAGTACTTC. The complete variable domain, with remaining parts taken from reference TRBV5-4 and TRBJ2-7, reads ETGVTQSPTHLIKTRGQQVTLRCSSQSGHNTVSWYQQALGQGPQFIFQYYREEENGRGNFPPRFSGLQFPNYSSELNVNALELDDSALYLCASSLKAGGRSYEQYFGPGTRLTVT.

The chain is built from TRBV5-1 and TRBJ1-3; D ambiguous. V was trimmed by 0 bases and J by 7 bases, leaving 11 bases between them. Germline V gene sequence: CDR1 SGHRS, CDR2 YFSETQ. The length of the CDR3 is 14 residues. The CDR3 loop is CASSLGGGRNTIYF. CDR3 in DNA: TGCGCCAGCAGCTTGGGAGGTGGAAGGAACACCATATATTTT.

This chain uses TRBV9 with TRBJ2-7, with D possibly matching TRBD2 (6 bases). The germline V gene has CDR1 SGDLS and CDR2 YYNGEE. There are 14 residues in the CDR3. V shed 4 bases and J shed 2 bases, with 13 bases lying between them. CDR3 in DNA: TGTGCCAGCAGCCAACGGGAGACTGCCTACGAGCAGTACTTC. It is translated as CASSQRETAYEQYF.

Here the CDR3 reads CASSHPPGQGSTGELFF. CDR3 DNA sequence: TGCGCCAGCAGCCATCCCCCGGGACAGGGGTCCACCGGGGAGCTGTTTTTT. The chain joins TRBV4-1 to TRBJ2-2, with 10 bases that match TRBD1. The length of the CDR3 is 17 residues. Germline V CDR1 and CDR2: MGHRA, YSYEKL. Trimming at V came to 3 bases and at J to 4 bases, leaving 8 bases not matched to a gene.

The chain links TRBV7-9 to TRBJ2-1, with 7 positions matching TRBD2. V lost 7 bases and J lost 1; bases outside the gene matches: 7. CDR1 is SEHNR, CDR2 FQNEAQ, per germline (reference sequence). The CDR3 spans 15 residues. The CDR3 DNA reads as TGTGCCAGCACCCTAGGACTAGGTTCCTACAATGAGCAGTTCTTC. It is translated as CASTLGLGSYNEQFF. The full variable domain, in which reference TRBV7-9 and TRBJ2-1 provide the parts outside the CDR3, is DTGVSQNPRHKITKRGQNVTFRCDPISEHNRLYWYRQTLGQGPEFLTYFQNEAQLEKSRLLSDRFSAERPKGSFSTLEIQRTEQGDSAMYLCASTLGLGSYNEQFFGPGTRLTVL.

CDR3 loop: CASSLGQDQQETQYF. The CDR3 nucleotides read TGTGCCAGCTCTCTCGGACAGGACCAACAAGAGACCCAGTACTTC. This chain links TRBV18 with TRBJ2-5; 7 nucleotides match TRBD1. This CDR3 has 15 residues. CDR1 is KGHSH, CDR2 LQKENI, per germline. Trimming removed 6 bases from V and 2 bases from J; junction bases left unmatched: 9.

The chain employs TRBV18 and TRBJ2-5, with 7 nucleotides matching TRBD2. With V trimmed by 6 bases and J by 5 bases, 9 bases remained unmatched. The germline V gene encodes CDR1 KGHSH and CDR2 LQKENI. The CDR3 has 14 residues. CDR3 bases: TGTGCCAGCTCTCCTACCACTAGCGAGGAGACCCAGTACTTC. This gives the protein CASSPTTSEETQYF.

The chain combines TRBV18 with TRBJ2-2; D is ambiguous. V was clipped by 1 base and J by 1 base, with 10 bases between them. Germline lookup yields CDR1 KGHSH and CDR2 LQKENI. The CDR3 length is 16 residues. As DNA, the CDR3 is TGTGCCAGCTCACCACTGGTAGCCCAGAACACCGGGGAGCTGTTTTTT. Protein sequence: CASSPLVAQNTGELFF. Full variable domain (rest looked up from reference TRBV18 and TRBJ2-2): NAGVMQNPRHLVRRRGQEARLRCSPMKGHSHVYWYRQLPEEGLKFMVYLQKENIIDESGMPKERFSAEFPKEGPSILRIQQVVRGDSAAYFCASSPLVAQNTGELFFGEGSRLTVL.

The chain joins TRBV5-1 to TRBJ1-2; 9 bases map to TRBD1. Germline V gene lookup returns CDR1 SGHRS and CDR2 YFSETQ. This CDR3 is 16 amino acids long. V lost 0 bases, J lost 8 bases, and 11 bases stayed unmatched. CDR3 sequence (DNA): TGCGCCAGCAGCTTGGGCCAACCGGGACAGGGTGGGGGCTACACCTTC. This sequence encodes CASSLGQPGQGGGYTF. Together with reference TRBV5-1 and TRBJ1-2, the CDR3 gives the full variable domain: KAGVTQTPRYLIKTRGQQVTLSCSPISGHRSVSWYQQTPGQGLQFLFEYFSETQRNKGNFPGRFSGRQFSNSRSEMNVSTLELGDSALYLCASSLGQPGQGGGYTFGSGTRLTVV.

The gene calls are TRBV5-4 and TRBJ2-1, with TRBD2 matching over 9 bases. J lost 4 bases, V lost 4 bases, and 6 bases had no gene match. CDR1 is SGHNT, CDR2 YYREEE, per germline (reference sequence). The CDR3 is 15 residues long. DNA of the CDR3: TGTGCCAGCAGCGTCATACTAGCGGGTTACAATGAGCAGTTCTTC. It encodes CASSVILAGYNEQFF.